One sample yielded the 17 T cell receptor beta chains listed below, sequenced in a study of T cells after yellow fever vaccination. TCRdb analysed the 5' RACE reads with MiXCR anew, one entry per CDR3 protein. The sample lists around 73,000 distinct CDR3 sequences, over 7.5% seen once, with more than 35% in the top ten. The source material was CD8+ T cells sorted from PBMCs, sampled on the day of the yellow fever booster vaccination. These receptors were taken from a man aged 25-45 years who received the YFV17D yellow fever vaccine.

At least ten counts were recorded for this clonotype. The rearrangement joins TRBV12-3 or TRBV12-4 to TRBJ2-7; D ambiguous. Trimming removed 6 bases at V and 5 bases at J, with 8 bases between. The length of the CDR3 is 11 residues. Here the CDR3 DNA reads TGTGCCAGCAGCTATGGACACGAGCAGTACTTC. This codes for CASSYGHEQYF.

J is TRBJ2-7 and V is TRBV28; 9 nucleotides agree with TRBD1. The ends lost 6 bases at V and 6 bases at J; junction bases unmatched: 9. Germline values: CDR1 MDHEN, CDR2 SYDVKM. The CDR3 is 14 residues long. The CDR3 loop reads CASRIPGQGFEQYF. DNA for the CDR3: TGTGCCAGCAGAATCCCGGGACAGGGATTCGAGCAGTACTTC. Drawing the rest from reference TRBV28 and TRBJ2-7, the complete variable domain is DVKVTQSSRYLVKRTGEKVFLECVQDMDHENMFWYRQDPGLGLRLIYFSYDVKMKEKGDIPEGYSVSREKKERFSLILESASTNQTSMYLCASRIPGQGFEQYFGPGTRLTVT.

Of note for this clonotype: This may be a read error, as it is one base from a much larger clone. The chain combines TRBV28 with TRBJ2-7; possible D gene TRBD2, 6 bases. The CDR3 sequence is 13 residues long. The V end lost 7 bases, the J end lost 5 bases, and 15 bases lay between the germline ends. Germline CDR1 is MDHEN and CDR2 is SYDVKM. DNA for the CDR3: TGTGCCAGCACTTGGACTATCGGACACGAGCAGTACTTC. This codes for CASTWTIGHEQYF.

This clonotype was seen at least ten times. This rearrangement joins TRBV7-2 to TRBJ2-7; D not resolved. The germline V and J ends were trimmed by 1 base and 0 bases, with 7 bases remaining between them. The V gene's germline CDR1 is SGHTA and CDR2 FQGNSA. The CDR3 totals 14 residues. The CDR3 region has the DNA TGTGCCAGCAGCTTAGGGCCAGACTCCTACGAGCAGTACTTC. This gives the protein CASSLGPDSYEQYF.

This chain links TRBV9 with TRBJ2-1; the match to TRBD2 covers 10 bases. Losses at the gene ends were 1 base for V and 4 bases for J; bases not matched to a gene: 11. Germline CDR1 reads SGDLS; CDR2 reads YYNGEE. There are 18 residues in the CDR3. Here the CDR3 reads CASSVKGLAGEMYNEQFF. The CDR3 coding sequence is TGTGCCAGCAGCGTAAAAGGGCTAGCGGGAGAGATGTACAATGAGCAGTTCTTC.

The chain carries TRBV10-1 and TRBJ2-7; D call uncertain. V was pared by 0 bases and J by 1 base, with 7 bases between. The CDR3 is made up of 14 amino acids. Germline loops: CDR1 WNHNN, CDR2 SYGVQD (reference sequence). CDR3 DNA sequence: TGCGCCAGCAGTGAGTCGTTACGGTCCTACGAGCAGTACTTC. As protein: CASSESLRSYEQYF.

The V gene is TRBV7-2, the J gene TRBJ2-7; TRBD2 aligns across 8 bases. J gave up 0 bases and V 1 base, and 5 bases lay outside the gene matches. This CDR3 has 16 amino acids. Germline-derived CDR1 and CDR2 are SGHTA and FQGNSA. In DNA, the CDR3 is TGTGCCAGCAGCTTAGTGCCGGGAGGGGGCTCCTACGAGCAGTACTTC. Translating gives CASSLVPGGGSYEQYF.

To note about this clonotype: The junction departs from germline at one end; a sequencing error may be responsible. V and J are TRBV5-5 and TRBJ2-5; TRBD1 matches 7 bases. CDR1 SGHKS and CDR2 YYEKEE come from the germline V gene (reference sequence). The CDR3 runs to 11 residues. The CDR3 nucleotides are TGTGCCAGCAGCTTGGACGGGACAGTCCGCTTC. Protein sequence: CASSLDGTVRF.

The CDR3 here is CASSPPTGGLQETQYF. CDR3 bases: TGTGCCAGCAGCCCACCGACGGGGGGTCTTCAGGAGACCCAGTACTTC. The chain has TRBV7-9 and TRBJ2-5, with 7 bases lining up with TRBD2. With 5 bases clipped from V and 5 bases from J, the junction kept 14 bases outside the gene matches. Germline V CDR1 and CDR2: SEHNR, FQNEAQ (reference sequence). The CDR3 extends over 16 amino acids.

The chain uses TRBV18 and TRBJ2-3; 11 bases fit TRBD2. Germline V gives CDR1 KGHSH, CDR2 LQKENI. The CDR3 is 17 residues long. J was trimmed by 5 bases and V by 6 bases; bases with no gene match: 13. CDR3 amino acids: CASSPERALAGGDTQYF. The CDR3 nucleotides are TGTGCCAGCTCCCCTGAGAGAGCCCTAGCGGGAGGAGATACGCAGTATTTT.

This clonotype was observed a handful of times. This rearrangement joins TRBV20-1 to TRBJ2-1, with 10 bases lining up with TRBD2. CDR3 length: 14 residues. V shed 6 bases and J 10 bases; nucleotides not matched to a gene: 12. Germline loops: CDR1 DFQATT, CDR2 SNEGSKA (reference sequence). In DNA form, the CDR3 reads TGCAGTGCAACAGGGACTAGCGCTTTTCAAGAGCAGTTCTTC. Translating gives CSATGTSAFQEQFF.

The sample holds a few counts of this clonotype. This chain connects TRBV6-2 or TRBV6-3 to TRBJ2-1; 10 bases fit TRBD2. CDR3 length equals 15 residues. The J segment lost 8 bases and the V segment lost 2 bases, leaving 6 bases of the junction unmatched. The germline gives CDR1 MNHEY, CDR2 SVGEGT. CDR3 in DNA: TGTGCCAGCAGTTACCTAGCGGGAGAGGTCGATGAGCAGTTCTTC. This encodes CASSYLAGEVDEQFF.

The genes are TRBV28 and TRBJ2-5, with D possibly matching TRBD2 (5 bases). This CDR3 has 13 residues. The germline V gene encodes CDR1 MDHEN and CDR2 SYDVKM. Between the trimmed V and J ends, which lost 6 bases and 7 bases, there was a span of 15 bases. The CDR3 spells CASSPGGRGTQYF. The CDR3 DNA reads as TGTGCCAGCAGCCCCGGCGGACGGGGGACCCAGTACTTC.

The chain is built from TRBV6-1 and TRBJ1-6; D ambiguous. The CDR3 is made up of 13 amino acids. With 6 bases removed from V and 10 bases from J, the gap between germline ends came to 13 bases. CDR1 is MNHNS and CDR2 is SASEGT in the germline V gene. The CDR3 sequence: CASRDPVGSPLHF. The CDR3 DNA is TGTGCCAGCAGGGACCCCGTTGGCTCACCCCTCCACTTT.

There are a few counts of this clonotype. This chain joins TRBV4-3 and TRBJ2-7; D remains ambiguous. Germline assignment: CDR1 LGHNA and CDR2 YSLEER. CDR3 size: 14 residues. Trimming removed 1 base from V and 3 bases from J, with 10 bases in between. The CDR3 region is CASSQGLEDYEQYF. Here the CDR3 DNA reads TGCGCCAGCAGCCAAGGTCTAGAGGACTACGAGCAGTACTTC.

The chain couples TRBV7-9 to TRBJ1-2; no definite D call. Germline V gene lookup returns CDR1 SEHNR and CDR2 FQNEAQ (reference sequence). This CDR3 region has 11 residues. V was clipped by 10 bases and J by 8 bases, with 14 bases between them. The CDR3 coding sequence is TGTGCCACCATTGGGGTGGACGGCTACACCTTC. It yields the protein CATIGVDGYTF.

CDR3 protein: CASNGGQGPEANEKLFF. CDR3 nucleotide sequence: TGTGCCAGCAACGGGGGGCAGGGGCCTGAGGCTAATGAAAAACTGTTTTTT. The V gene is TRBV2, the J gene TRBJ1-4; D possibly corresponds to TRBD1 (6 bases). The CDR3 is 17 residues long. With 7 bases removed from V and 3 bases from J, the gap between germline ends came to 21 bases. Germline CDR1 and CDR2: SNHLY and FYNNEI.